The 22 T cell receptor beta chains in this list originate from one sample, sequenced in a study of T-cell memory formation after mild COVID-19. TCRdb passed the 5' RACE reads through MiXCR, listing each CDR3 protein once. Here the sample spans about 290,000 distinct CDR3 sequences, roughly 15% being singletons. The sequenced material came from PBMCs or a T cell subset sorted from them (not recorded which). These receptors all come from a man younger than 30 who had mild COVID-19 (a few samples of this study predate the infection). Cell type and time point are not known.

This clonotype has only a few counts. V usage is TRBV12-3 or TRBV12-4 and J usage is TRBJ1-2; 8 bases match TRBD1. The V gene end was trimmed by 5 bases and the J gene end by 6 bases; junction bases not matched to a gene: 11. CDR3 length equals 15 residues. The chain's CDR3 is CASSQQGGGKNGYTF. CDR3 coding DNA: TGTGCCAGCAGTCAACAGGGGGGAGGGAAGAATGGCTACACCTTC.

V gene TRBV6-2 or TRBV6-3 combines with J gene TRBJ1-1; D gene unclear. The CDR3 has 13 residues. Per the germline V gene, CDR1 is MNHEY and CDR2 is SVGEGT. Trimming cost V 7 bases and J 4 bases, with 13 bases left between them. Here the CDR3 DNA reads TGTGCCAGCAATCGGCGCACGGTCACTGAAGCTTTCTTT. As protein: CASNRRTVTEAFF.

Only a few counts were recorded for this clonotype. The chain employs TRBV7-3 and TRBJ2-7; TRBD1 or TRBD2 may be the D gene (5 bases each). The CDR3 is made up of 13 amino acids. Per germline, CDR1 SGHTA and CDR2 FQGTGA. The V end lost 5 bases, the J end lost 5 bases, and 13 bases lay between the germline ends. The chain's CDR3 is CASSLEGRDEQYF. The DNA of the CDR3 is TGTGCCAGCAGCCTCGAGGGACGAGACGAGCAGTACTTC.

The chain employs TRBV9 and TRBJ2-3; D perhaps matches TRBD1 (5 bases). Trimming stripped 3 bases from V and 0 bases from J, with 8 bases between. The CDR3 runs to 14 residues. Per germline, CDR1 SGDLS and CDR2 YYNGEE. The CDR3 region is CASSGTISTDTQYF. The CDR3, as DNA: TGTGCCAGCAGCGGGACAATAAGCACAGATACGCAGTATTTT.

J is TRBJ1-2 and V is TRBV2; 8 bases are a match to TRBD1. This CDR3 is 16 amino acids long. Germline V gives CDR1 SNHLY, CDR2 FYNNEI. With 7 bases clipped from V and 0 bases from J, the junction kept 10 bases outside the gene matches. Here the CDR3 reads CASNEGRDRSNYGYTF. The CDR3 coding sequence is TGTGCCAGCAACGAAGGGAGGGACAGGTCTAACTATGGCTACACCTTC.

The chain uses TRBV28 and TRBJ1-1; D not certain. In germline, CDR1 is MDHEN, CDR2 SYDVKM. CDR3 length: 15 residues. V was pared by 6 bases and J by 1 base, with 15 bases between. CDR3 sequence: CASSLLGTTNTEAFF. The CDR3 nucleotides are TGTGCCAGCAGCCTACTAGGAACCACGAACACTGAAGCTTTCTTT.

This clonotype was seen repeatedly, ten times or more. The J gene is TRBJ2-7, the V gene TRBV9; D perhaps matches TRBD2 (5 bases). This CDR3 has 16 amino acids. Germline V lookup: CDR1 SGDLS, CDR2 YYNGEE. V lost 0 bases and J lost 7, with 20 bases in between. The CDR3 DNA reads TGTGCCAGCAGCGTAGGGCCAGCACAGAGGGTCGAAGAGCAGTACTTC. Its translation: CASSVGPAQRVEEQYF.

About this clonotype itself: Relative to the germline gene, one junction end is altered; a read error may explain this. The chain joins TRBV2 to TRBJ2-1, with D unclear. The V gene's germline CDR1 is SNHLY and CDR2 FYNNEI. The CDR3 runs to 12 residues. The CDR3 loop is CASSRTDNEQLF. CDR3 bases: TGTGCCAGCAGTCGGACCGACAATGAGCAGTTATTC.

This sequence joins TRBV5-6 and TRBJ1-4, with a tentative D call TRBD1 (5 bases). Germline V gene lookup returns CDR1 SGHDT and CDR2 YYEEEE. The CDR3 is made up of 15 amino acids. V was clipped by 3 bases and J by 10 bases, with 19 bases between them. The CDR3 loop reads CASSSRTLYGGKLFF. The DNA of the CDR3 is TGTGCCAGCAGCTCCAGGACTTTGTATGGGGGAAAACTGTTTTTT.

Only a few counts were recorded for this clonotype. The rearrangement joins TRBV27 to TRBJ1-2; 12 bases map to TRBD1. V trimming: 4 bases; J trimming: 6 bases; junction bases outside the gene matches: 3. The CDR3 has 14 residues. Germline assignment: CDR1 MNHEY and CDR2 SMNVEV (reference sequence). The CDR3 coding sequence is TGTGCCAGCAGTTGGGGGACAGGGGGCGATGGCTACACCTTC. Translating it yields CASSWGTGGDGYTF.

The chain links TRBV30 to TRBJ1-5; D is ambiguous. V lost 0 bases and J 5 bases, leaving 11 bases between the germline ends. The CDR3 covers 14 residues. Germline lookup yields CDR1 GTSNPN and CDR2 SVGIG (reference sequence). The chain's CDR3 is CAWSVLLSDQPQHF. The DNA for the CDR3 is TGTGCCTGGAGTGTACTCCTCAGCGATCAGCCCCAGCATTTT.

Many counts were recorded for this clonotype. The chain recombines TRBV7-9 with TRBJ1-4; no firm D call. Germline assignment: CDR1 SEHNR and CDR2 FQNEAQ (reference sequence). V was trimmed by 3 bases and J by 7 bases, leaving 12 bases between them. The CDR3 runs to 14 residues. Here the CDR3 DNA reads TGTGCCAGCAGCTTTCGCGGAGTCGGTGAAAAACTGTTTTTT. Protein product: CASSFRGVGEKLFF.

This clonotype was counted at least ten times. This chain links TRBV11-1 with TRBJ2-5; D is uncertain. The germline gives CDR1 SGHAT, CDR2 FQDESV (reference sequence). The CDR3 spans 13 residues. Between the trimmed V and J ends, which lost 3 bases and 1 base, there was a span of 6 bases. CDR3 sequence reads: CASSFSIQETQYF. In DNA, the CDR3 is TGTGCCAGCAGCTTCTCCATCCAAGAGACCCAGTACTTC. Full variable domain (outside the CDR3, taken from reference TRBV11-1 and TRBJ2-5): EAEVAQSPRYKITEKSQAVAFWCDPISGHATLYWYRQILGQGPELLVQFQDESVVDDSQLPKDRFSAERLKGVDSTLKIQPAELGDSAMYLCASSFSIQETQYFGPGTRLLVL.

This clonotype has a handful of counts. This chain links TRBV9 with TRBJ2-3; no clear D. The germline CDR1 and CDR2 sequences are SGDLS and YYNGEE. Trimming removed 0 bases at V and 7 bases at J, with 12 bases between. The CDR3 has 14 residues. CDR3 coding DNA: TGTGCCAGCAGCGTAGGGCACCTGGGAAATACGCAGTATTTT. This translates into CASSVGHLGNTQYF.

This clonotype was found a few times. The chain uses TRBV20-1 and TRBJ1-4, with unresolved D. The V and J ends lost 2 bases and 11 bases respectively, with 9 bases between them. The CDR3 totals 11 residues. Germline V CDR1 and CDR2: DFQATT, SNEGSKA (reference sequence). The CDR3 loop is CSARPGDKLFF. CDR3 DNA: TGCAGTGCTAGACCGGGAGACAAACTGTTTTTT.

In DNA, the CDR3 is TGTGCCAGCAGCCCGGGGGGGGAATCGGATACGCAGTATTTT. Its translation: CASSPGGESDTQYF. This chain joins TRBV5-6 and TRBJ2-3; 8 nucleotides match TRBD2. Germline loops: CDR1 SGHDT, CDR2 YYEEEE. The CDR3 contains 14 residues. Trimming removed 4 bases from V and 6 bases from J; junction bases left unmatched: 7.

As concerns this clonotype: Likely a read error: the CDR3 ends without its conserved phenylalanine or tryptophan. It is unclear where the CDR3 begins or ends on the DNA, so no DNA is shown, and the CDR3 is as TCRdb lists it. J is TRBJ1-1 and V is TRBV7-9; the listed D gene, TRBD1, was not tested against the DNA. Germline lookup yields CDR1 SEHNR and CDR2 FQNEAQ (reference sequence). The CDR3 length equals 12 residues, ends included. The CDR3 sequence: CASSRDRGPTKV.

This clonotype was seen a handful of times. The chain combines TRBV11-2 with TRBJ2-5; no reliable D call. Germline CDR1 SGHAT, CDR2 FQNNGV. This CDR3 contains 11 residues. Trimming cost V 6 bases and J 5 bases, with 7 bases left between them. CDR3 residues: CASRDGETQYF. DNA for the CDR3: TGTGCCAGCAGAGACGGCGAGACCCAGTACTTC.

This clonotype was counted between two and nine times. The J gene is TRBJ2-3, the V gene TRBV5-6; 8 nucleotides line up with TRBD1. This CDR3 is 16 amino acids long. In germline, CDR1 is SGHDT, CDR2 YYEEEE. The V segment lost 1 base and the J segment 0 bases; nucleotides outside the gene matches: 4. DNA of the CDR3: TGTGCCAGCAGCTTGAGACAGGGGATGAGCACAGATACGCAGTATTTT. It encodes CASSLRQGMSTDTQYF.

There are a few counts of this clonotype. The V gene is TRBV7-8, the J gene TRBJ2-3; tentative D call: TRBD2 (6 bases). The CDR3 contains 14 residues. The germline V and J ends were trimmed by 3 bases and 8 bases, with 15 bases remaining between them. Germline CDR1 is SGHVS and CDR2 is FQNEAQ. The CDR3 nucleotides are TGTGCCAGCAGCTTTGGGCGGGGAGGAGGTACGCAGTATTTT. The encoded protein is CASSFGRGGGTQYF.

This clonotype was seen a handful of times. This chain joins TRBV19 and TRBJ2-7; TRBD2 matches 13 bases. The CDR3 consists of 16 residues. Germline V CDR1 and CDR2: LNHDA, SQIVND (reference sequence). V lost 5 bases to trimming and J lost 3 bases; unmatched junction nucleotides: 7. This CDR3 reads CASSSGLAGAHYEQYF. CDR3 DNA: TGTGCCAGTAGTTCAGGACTAGCGGGGGCCCACTACGAGCAGTACTTC.

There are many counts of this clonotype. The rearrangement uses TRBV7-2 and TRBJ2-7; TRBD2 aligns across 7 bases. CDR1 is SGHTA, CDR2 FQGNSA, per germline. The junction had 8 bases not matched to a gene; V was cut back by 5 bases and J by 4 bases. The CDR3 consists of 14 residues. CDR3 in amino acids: CASSPRDYKYEQYF. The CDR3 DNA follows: TGTGCCAGCAGCCCCCGGGACTATAAATACGAGCAGTACTTC.